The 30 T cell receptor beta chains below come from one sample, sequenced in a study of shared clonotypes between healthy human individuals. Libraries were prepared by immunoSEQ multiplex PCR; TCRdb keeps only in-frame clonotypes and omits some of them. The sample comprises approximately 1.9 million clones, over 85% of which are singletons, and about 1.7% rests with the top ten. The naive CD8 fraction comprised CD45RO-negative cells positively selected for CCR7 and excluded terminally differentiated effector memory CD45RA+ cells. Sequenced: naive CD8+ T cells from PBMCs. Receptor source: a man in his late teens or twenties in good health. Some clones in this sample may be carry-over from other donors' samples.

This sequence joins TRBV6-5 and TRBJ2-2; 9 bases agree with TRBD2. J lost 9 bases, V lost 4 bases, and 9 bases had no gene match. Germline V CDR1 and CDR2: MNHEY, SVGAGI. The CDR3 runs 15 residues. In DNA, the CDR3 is TGTGCCAGCAGTTCGGGCGGGAGGGTAGGCCGGGAGCTGTTTTTT. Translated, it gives CASSSGGRVGRELFF.

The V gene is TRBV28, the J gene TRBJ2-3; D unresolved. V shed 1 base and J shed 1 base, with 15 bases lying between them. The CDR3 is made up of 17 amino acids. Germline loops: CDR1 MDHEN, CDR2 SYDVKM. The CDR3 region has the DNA TGTGCCAGCAGTTTATCAAACCCCCCTGTCGGCACAGATACGCAGTATTTT. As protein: CASSLSNPPVGTDTQYF.

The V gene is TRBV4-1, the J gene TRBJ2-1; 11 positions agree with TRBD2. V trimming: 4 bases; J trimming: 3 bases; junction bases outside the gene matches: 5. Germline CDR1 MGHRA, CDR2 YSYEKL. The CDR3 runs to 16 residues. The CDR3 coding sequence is TGCGCCAGCAGCCGACTGGGACTAGCGGACTACAATGAGCAGTTCTTC. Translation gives CASSRLGLADYNEQFF.

In DNA form, the CDR3 reads TGTGCCAGCAGCTCGCGGGGCATCACTGAAGCTTTCTTT. This sequence encodes CASSSRGITEAFF. The V gene is TRBV9, the J gene TRBJ1-1; maybe TRBD1 (5 bases). The ends were cut back, 4 bases at V and 4 bases at J, with 11 bases in the middle. Germline assignment: CDR1 SGDLS and CDR2 YYNGEE. CDR3 length equals 13 residues.

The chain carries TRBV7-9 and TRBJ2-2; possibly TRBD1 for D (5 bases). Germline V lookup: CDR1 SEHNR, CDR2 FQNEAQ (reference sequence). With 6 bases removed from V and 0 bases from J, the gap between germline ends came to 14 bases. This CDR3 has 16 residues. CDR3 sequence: CASRQTGDSNTGELFF. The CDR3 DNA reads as TGTGCCAGCAGACAAACAGGAGATTCGAACACCGGGGAGCTGTTTTTT.

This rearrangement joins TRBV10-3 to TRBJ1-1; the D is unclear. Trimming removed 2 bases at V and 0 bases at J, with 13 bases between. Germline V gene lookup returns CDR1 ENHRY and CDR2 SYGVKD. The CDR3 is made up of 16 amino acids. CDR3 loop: CAISEGAPGMNTEAFF. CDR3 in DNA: TGTGCCATCAGTGAGGGCGCCCCGGGGATGAACACTGAAGCTTTCTTT.

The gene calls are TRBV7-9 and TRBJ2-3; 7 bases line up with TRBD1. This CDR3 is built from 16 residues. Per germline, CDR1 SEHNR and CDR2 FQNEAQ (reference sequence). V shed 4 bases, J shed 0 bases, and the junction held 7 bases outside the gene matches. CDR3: CASSWETGRSTDTQYF. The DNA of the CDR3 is TGTGCCAGCAGCTGGGAGACAGGGAGAAGCACAGATACGCAGTATTTT.

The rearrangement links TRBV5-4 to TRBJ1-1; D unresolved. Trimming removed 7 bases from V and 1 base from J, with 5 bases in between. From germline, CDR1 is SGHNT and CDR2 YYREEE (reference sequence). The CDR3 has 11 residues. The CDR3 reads CASYANTEAFF. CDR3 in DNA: TGTGCCAGCTACGCGAACACTGAAGCTTTCTTT.

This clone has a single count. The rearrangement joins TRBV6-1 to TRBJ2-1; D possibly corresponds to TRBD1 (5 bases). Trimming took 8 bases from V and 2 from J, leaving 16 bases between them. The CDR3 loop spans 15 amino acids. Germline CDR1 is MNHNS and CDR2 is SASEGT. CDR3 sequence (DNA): TGTGCCAGCGGTCCAGGGAATCCCACCTACAATGAGCAGTTCTTC. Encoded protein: CASGPGNPTYNEQFF.

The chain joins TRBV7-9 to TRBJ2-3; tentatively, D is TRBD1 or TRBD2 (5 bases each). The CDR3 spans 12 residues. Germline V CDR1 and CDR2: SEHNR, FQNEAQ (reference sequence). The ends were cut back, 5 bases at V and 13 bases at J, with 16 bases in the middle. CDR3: CASSDGTLQEYF. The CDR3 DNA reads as TGTGCCAGCAGCGACGGGACCCTCCAGGAGTATTTT.

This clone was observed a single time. Here the CDR3 DNA reads TGTGCCATCAGAATTAGCGGCGACTACGAGCAGTACTTC. It translates to CAIRISGDYEQYF. The J gene is TRBJ2-7, the V gene TRBV10-3, with D perhaps TRBD2 (6 bases). V shed 6 bases and J shed 3 bases, with 12 bases lying between them. Per germline, CDR1 ENHRY and CDR2 SYGVKD. CDR3 length: 13 residues.

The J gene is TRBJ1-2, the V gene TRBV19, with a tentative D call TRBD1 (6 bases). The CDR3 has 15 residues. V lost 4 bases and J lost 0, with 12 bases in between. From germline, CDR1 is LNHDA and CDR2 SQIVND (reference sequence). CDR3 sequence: CASSTSGQSNYGYTF. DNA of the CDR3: TGTGCCAGTAGTACCTCTGGACAGTCTAACTATGGCTACACCTTC. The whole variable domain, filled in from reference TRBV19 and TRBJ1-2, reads DGGITQSPKYLFRKEGQNVTLSCEQNLNHDAMYWYRQDPGQGLRLIYYSQIVNDFQKGDIAEGYSVSREKKESFPLTVTSAQKNPTAFYLCASSTSGQSNYGYTFGSGTRLTVV.

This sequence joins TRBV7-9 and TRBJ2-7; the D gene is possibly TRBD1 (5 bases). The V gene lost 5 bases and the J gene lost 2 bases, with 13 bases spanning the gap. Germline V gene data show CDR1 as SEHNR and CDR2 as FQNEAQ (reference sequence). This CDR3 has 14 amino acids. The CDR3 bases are TGTGCCAGCAGCCCCCTGGGGCCCCCCTACGAGCAGTACTTC. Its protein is CASSPLGPPYEQYF.

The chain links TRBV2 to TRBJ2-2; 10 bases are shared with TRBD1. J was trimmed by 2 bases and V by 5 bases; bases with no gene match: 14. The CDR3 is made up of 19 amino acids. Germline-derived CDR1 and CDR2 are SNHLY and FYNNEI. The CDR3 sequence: CASSQPDPGQGLNTGELFF. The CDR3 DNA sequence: TGTGCCAGCAGTCAACCCGATCCGGGACAGGGGTTAAACACCGGGGAGCTGTTTTTT. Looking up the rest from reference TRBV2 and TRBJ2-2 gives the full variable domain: EPEVTQTPSHQVTQMGQEVILRCVPISNHLYFYWYRQILGQKVEFLVSFYNNEISEKSEIFDDQFSVERPDGSNFTLKIRSTKLEDSAMYFCASSQPDPGQGLNTGELFFGEGSRLTVL.

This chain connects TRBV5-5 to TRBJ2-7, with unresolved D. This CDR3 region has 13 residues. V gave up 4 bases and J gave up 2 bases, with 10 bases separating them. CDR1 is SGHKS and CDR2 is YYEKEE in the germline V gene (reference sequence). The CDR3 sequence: CASSPGAAYEQYF. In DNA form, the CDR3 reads TGTGCCAGCAGCCCCGGCGCTGCCTACGAGCAGTACTTC.

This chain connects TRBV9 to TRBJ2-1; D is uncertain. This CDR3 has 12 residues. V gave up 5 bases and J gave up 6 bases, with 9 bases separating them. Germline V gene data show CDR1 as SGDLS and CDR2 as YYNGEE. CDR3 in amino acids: CASRGPGNEQFF. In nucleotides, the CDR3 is TGTGCCAGCAGAGGGCCTGGCAATGAGCAGTTCTTC.

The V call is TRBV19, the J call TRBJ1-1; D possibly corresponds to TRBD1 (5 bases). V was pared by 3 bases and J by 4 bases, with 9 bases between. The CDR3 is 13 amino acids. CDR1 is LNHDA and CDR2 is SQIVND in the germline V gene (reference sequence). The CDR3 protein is CASSMGTFTEAFF. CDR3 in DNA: TGTGCCAGTAGTATGGGGACGTTCACTGAAGCTTTCTTT. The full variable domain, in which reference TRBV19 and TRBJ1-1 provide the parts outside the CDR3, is DGGITQSPKYLFRKEGQNVTLSCEQNLNHDAMYWYRQDPGQGLRLIYYSQIVNDFQKGDIAEGYSVSREKKESFPLTVTSAQKNPTAFYLCASSMGTFTEAFFGQGTRLTVV.

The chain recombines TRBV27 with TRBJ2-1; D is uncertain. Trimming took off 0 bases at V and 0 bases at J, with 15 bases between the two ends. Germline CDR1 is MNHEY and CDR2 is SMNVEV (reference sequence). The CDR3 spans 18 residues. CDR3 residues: CASSLSNKFGYSYNEQFF. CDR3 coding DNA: TGTGCCAGCAGTTTATCGAACAAATTCGGATACTCCTACAATGAGCAGTTCTTC.

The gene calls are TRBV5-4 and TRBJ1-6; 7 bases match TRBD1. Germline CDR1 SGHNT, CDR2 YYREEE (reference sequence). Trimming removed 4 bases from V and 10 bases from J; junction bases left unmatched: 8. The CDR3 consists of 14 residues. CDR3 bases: TGTGCCAGCAGCCTTCGACAGGGAGACTCACCCCTCCACTTT. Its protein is CASSLRQGDSPLHF.

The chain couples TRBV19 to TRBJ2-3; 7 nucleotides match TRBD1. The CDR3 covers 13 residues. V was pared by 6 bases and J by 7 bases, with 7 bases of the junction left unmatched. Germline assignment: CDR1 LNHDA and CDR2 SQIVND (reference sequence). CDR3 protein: CASSLGTANTQYF. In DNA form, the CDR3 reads TGTGCCAGTAGCCTGGGGACAGCTAATACGCAGTATTTT.

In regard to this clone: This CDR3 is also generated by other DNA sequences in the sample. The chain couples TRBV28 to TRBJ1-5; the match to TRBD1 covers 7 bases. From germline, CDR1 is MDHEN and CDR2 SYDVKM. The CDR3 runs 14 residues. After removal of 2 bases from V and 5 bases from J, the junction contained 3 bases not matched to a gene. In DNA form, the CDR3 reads TGTGCCAGCAGTTTACGGCAGGGGGATCAGCCCCAGCATTTT. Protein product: CASSLRQGDQPQHF.

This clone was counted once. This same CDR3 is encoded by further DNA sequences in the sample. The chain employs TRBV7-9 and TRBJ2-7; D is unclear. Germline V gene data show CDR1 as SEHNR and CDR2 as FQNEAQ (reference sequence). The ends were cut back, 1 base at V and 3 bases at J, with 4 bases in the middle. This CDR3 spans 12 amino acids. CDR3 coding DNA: TGTGCCAGCAGCTTAGGACGCTACGAGCAGTACTTC. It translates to CASSLGRYEQYF.

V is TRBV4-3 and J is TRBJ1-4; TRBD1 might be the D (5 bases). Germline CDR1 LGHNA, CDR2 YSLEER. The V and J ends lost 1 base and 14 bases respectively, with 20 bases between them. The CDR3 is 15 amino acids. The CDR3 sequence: CASSQVDTSQLVLFF. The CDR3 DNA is TGCGCCAGCAGCCAAGTGGACACTTCACAGCTCGTCCTGTTTTTT.

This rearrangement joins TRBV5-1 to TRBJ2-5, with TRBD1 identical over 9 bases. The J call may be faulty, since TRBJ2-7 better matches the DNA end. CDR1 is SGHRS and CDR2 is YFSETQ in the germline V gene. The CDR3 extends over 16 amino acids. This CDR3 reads CASSSPGQGLPYEQYF. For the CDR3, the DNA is TGCGCCAGCAGCTCGCCGGGACAGGGTCTACCCTACGAGCAGTACTTC.

As DNA, the CDR3 is TGTGCTAGTGCCCCGGGGGACGACGAGCAGTACTTC. Its translation is CASAPGDDEQYF. The rearrangement joins TRBV12-5 to TRBJ2-7; weak D call: TRBD2 (6 bases). The CDR3 extends over 12 amino acids. V was cut by 7 bases and J by 5 bases, with 12 bases left in between. Germline assignment: CDR1 LGHNT and CDR2 FRNRAP.

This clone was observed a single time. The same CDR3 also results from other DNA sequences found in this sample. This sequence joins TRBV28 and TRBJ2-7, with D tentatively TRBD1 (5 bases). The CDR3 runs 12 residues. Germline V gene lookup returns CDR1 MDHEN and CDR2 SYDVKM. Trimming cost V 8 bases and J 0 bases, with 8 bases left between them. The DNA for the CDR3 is TGTGCCAGCCAGGGCCTCTCCTACGAGCAGTACTTC. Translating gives CASQGLSYEQYF.

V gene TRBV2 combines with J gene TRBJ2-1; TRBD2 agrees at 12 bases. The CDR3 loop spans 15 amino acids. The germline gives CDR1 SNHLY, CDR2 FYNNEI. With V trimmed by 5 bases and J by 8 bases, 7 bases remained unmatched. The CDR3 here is CASSRTSGTDDEQFF. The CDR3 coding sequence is TGTGCCAGCAGTCGGACTAGCGGGACAGACGATGAGCAGTTCTTC.

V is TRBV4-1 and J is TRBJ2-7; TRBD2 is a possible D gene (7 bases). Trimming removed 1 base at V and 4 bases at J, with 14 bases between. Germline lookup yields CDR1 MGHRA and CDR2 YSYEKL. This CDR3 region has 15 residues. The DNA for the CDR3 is TGCGCCAGCAGCCAAGCGGGGGGCGCTACTTACGAGCAGTACTTC. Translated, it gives CASSQAGGATYEQYF.

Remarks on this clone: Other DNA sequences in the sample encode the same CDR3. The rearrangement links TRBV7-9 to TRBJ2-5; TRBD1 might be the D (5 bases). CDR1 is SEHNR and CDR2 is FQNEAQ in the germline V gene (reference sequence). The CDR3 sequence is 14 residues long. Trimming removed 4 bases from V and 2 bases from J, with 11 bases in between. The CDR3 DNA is TGTGCCAGCAGCTCTCGGACACTTCAAGAGACCCAGTACTTC. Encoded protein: CASSSRTLQETQYF. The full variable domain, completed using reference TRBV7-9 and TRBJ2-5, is DTGVSQNPRHKITKRGQNVTFRCDPISEHNRLYWYRQTLGQGPEFLTYFQNEAQLEKSRLLSDRFSAERPKGSFSTLEIQRTEQGDSAMYLCASSSRTLQETQYFGPGTRLLVL.

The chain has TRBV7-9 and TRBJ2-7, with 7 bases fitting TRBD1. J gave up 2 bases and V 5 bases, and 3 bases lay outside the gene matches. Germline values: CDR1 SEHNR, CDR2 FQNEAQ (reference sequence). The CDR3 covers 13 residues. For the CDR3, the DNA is TGTGCCAGCAGCGTGACAGGGACCTACGAGCAGTACTTC. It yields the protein CASSVTGTYEQYF.